This TCR beta chain originates from a study of T cell responses to AZD1222 COVID-19 vaccine. Sequencing was performed with immunoSEQ multiplex PCR; in TCRdb, only in-frame clones are kept and a portion is missing. The sample shows over 100,000 clones, around 84% of them seen only once. This CDR3 spans 13 amino acids. The V gene lost 2 bases and the J gene lost 2 bases, with 6 bases spanning the gap. Overall study findings and caveats: Researchers took repertoire samples only after the peak T cell response had come. Spike-specific TCR depth and breadth grew after two AZD1222 doses.

As to this clone: The antigen is unknown.

Source: peripheral blood, taken on day 0 of AZD1222 vaccination. This chain uses TRBV12-3 or TRBV12-4 with TRBJ2-5, with a weak D call TRBD2 (5 bases). This receptor was identified in an adult in good health. This CDR3 reads CASSLRGQETQYF. The DNA for the CDR3 is TGTGCCAGCAGTTTAAGAGGGCAAGAGACCCAGTACTTC.